The TCR beta chain under discussion was sequenced for a study of shared clonotypes between healthy human individuals. The V gene lost 6 bases and the J gene lost 5 bases, with 10 bases spanning the gap. Germline values: CDR1 MDHEN, CDR2 SYDVKM. The CDR3 runs to 12 residues. Genomic DNA per cell subset filled all wells of several immunoSEQ plates. Study processing details: Quality scores were absent from the junction-only immunoSEQ sequences, so filtering differed. Clones were sequenced by immunoSEQ multiplex PCR, and TCRdb holds only the in-frame ones, with some missing. The V and J calls and the clone size are those of that table, but D and trimming were determined from the DNA. The sample holds some 2 million clones, about 95% seen once. Overall study results and limits: Among the subsets, naive ones generally showed larger estimated richness than memory ones.

As defined, naive CD8 cells were CD45RO-negative and positively selected for CCR7, with terminally differentiated effector memory CD45RA+ cells excluded. Note on this clone: Its specificity is not known.

The TCR originated in a man aged 18 to 30 in good health. The gene calls are TRBV28 and TRBJ2-5, with no clear D. Sequencing input: naive CD8+ T cells sorted from blood. The CDR3 DNA follows: TGTGCCAGCAGGGACGTTGGGGAGACCCAGTACTTC. Amino acid sequence: CASRDVGETQYF.